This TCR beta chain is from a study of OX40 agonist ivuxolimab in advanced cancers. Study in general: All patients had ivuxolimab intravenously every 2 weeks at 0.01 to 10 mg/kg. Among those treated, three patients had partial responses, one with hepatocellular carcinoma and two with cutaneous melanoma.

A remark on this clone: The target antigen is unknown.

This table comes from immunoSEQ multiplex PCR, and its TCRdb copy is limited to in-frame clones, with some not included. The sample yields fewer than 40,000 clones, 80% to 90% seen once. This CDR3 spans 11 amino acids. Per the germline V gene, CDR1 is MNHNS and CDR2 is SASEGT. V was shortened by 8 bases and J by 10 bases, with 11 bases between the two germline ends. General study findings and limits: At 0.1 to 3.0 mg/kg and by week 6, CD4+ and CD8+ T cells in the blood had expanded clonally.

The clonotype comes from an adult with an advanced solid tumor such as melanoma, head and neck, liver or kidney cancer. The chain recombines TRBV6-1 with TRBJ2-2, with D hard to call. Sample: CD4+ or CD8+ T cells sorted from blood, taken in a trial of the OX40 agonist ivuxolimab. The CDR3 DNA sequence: TGTGCCAGCGGATCGACGTTGGAGCTGTTTTTT. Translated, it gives CASGSTLELFF.